This section outlines one T cell receptor beta chain sequence together with its context. The germline V gene has CDR1 MNHEY and CDR2 SVGEGT. The CDR3 spans 15 residues. V was pared by 5 bases and J by 8 bases, with 20 bases between. These data belong to a study of identical twins. A single record per CDR3 protein comes from TCRdb applying MiXCR to the 5' RACE reads. There are roughly 690,000 distinct CDR3 sequences in the sample; 21% occur only once, and over 4% lies in the top ten. The sample was also linked to a second study, of T cells expressing NK-cell markers.

The sequence was obtained from a woman between 18 and 29 years old in good health. Sequenced: PBMCs. V is TRBV6-2 or TRBV6-3 and J is TRBJ2-3; perhaps TRBD2 as D (6 bases). CDR3 in DNA: TGTGCCAGCAGTATACGACTAGAAAGGTCCGGTACGCAGTATTTT. Its translation: CASSIRLERSGTQYF.